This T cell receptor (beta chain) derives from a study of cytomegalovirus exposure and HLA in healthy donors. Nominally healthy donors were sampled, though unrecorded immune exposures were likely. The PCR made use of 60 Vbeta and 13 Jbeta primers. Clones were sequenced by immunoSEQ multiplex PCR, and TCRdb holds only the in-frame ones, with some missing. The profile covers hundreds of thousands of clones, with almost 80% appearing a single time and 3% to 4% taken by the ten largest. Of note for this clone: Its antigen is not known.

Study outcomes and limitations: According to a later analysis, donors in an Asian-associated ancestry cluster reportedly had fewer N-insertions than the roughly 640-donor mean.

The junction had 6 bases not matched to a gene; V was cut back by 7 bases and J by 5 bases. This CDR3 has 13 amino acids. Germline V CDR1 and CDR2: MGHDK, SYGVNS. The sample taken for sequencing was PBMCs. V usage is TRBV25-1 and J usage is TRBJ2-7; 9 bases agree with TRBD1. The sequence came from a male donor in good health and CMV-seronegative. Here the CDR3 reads CASIMDRGHEQYF. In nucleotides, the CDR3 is TGTGCCAGCATTATGGACAGGGGACACGAGCAGTACTTC.